This entry lists 14 T cell receptor beta chains sequenced from one sample in a study of CD8 T cells in Susac syndrome. With random hexamers, about 0.5 to 1 ug RNA was reverse transcribed. TCRdb re-analysed the immunoSEQ multiplex PCR reads in MiXCR, keeping a single row per CDR3 protein. The sample holds about 180,000 distinct CDR3 sequences; around 95% are singletons and the top ten take roughly 0.16%. The source material was CD8+ T cells from PBMCs. Every receptor here comes from a human donor with multiple sclerosis.

The chain carries TRBV15 and TRBJ1-2; 8 bases are a match to TRBD1. Germline CDR1 and CDR2: LNHNV and YYDKDF (reference sequence). J gave up 6 bases and V 5 bases, and 11 bases lay outside the gene matches. The CDR3 loop spans 15 amino acids. The CDR3 nucleotides read TGTGCCACCAGCCGAAACGAAGGGACAGGAAATGGCTACACCTTC. Translating gives CATSRNEGTGNGYTF.

The chain employs TRBV9 and TRBJ2-1; 7 bases match TRBD2. The J segment lost 5 bases and the V segment lost 4 bases, leaving 12 bases of the junction unmatched. The CDR3 totals 16 residues. The germline V gene encodes CDR1 SGDLS and CDR2 YYNGEE. The chain's CDR3 is CASSSPASGANNEQFF. The CDR3 DNA reads TGTGCCAGCAGCTCCCCAGCTAGCGGAGCTAACAATGAGCAGTTCTTC.

The chain links TRBV12-3 or TRBV12-4 to TRBJ2-1; possible D gene TRBD2, 7 bases. V lost 8 bases, J lost 3 bases, and 17 bases lay in between. The CDR3 has 15 amino acids. This CDR3 is CASGLLRGRYNEQFF. The CDR3 DNA reads TGTGCCAGCGGGCTTTTGCGGGGGCGCTACAATGAGCAGTTCTTC.

The chain joins TRBV9 to TRBJ1-1; tentatively, D is TRBD1 (5 bases). From germline, CDR1 is SGDLS and CDR2 YYNGEE. The CDR3 sequence is 14 residues long. Deletions cut 1 base from V and 3 bases from J, with 10 bases between. The CDR3 loop reads CASSVSGADTEAFF. DNA of the CDR3: TGTGCCAGCAGCGTATCCGGGGCCGACACTGAAGCTTTCTTT.

This chain uses TRBV9 with TRBJ2-3; 8 bases line up with TRBD2. Germline CDR1 SGDLS, CDR2 YYNGEE. J lost 1 base, V lost 3 bases, and 10 bases had no gene match. There are 17 residues in the CDR3. CDR3 sequence: CASSGDLSGERTDTQYF. For the CDR3, the DNA is TGTGCCAGCAGCGGAGATCTTAGCGGGGAGCGCACAGATACGCAGTATTTT. Filled out from reference TRBV9 and TRBJ2-3, the complete variable domain reads DSGVTQTPKHLITATGQRVTLRCSPRSGDLSVYWYQQSLDQGLQFLIQYYNGEERAKGNILERFSAQQFPDLHSELNLSSLELGDSALYFCASSGDLSGERTDTQYFGPGTRLTVL.

V usage is TRBV27 and J usage is TRBJ2-1; D possibly corresponds to TRBD2 (6 bases). V gave up 6 bases and J gave up 7 bases, with 13 bases separating them. The CDR3 extends over 13 amino acids. Germline CDR1 and CDR2: MNHEY and SMNVEV (reference sequence). The DNA of the CDR3 is TGTGCCAGCAGCTACGGTGGGGGGAATGAGCAGTTCTTC. Translating it yields CASSYGGGNEQFF.

This chain connects TRBV30 to TRBJ2-3; TRBD1 or TRBD2 may be the D gene (5 bases each). The germline V gene has CDR1 GTSNPN and CDR2 SVGIG (reference sequence). This CDR3 is 14 amino acids long. V lost 0 bases and J lost 2, with 9 bases in between. CDR3 DNA: TGTGCCTGGAGTGTGTCGGGGACCACAGATACGCAGTATTTT. This gives the protein CAWSVSGTTDTQYF.

There are a few counts of this clonotype. The rearrangement links TRBV2 to TRBJ1-1, with unresolved D. This CDR3 has 11 amino acids. V was clipped by 7 bases and J by 1 base, with 4 bases between them. The V gene's germline CDR1 is SNHLY and CDR2 FYNNEI. In DNA form, the CDR3 reads TGTGCCAGCACGGAGAACACTGAAGCTTTCTTT. Protein: CASTENTEAFF.

The V and J genes are TRBV9 and TRBJ2-6, with no clear D. CDR1 and CDR2 from the germline V gene are SGDLS and YYNGEE. V dropped 4 bases and J dropped 0 bases, with 17 bases sitting between them. The CDR3 sequence is 18 residues long. CDR3 nucleotide sequence: TGTGCCAGCAGCCCTTCAGCAGGAGAGTCCTCTGGGGCCAACGTCCTGACTTTC. Residues: CASSPSAGESSGANVLTF.

J is TRBJ2-7 and V is TRBV7-9, with TRBD1 identical over 7 bases. Trimming cost V 5 bases and J 4 bases; bases outside gene matches: 14. The CDR3 length is 16 residues. Germline CDR1 is SEHNR and CDR2 is FQNEAQ (reference sequence). The CDR3 reads CASSRPTGQSIYEQYF. In DNA, the CDR3 is TGTGCCAGCAGCCGACCTACGGGACAGTCTATTTACGAGCAGTACTTC.

The chain combines TRBV27 with TRBJ2-7; D might be TRBD2 (6 bases). CDR3 length: 15 amino acids. Germline-derived CDR1 and CDR2 are MNHEY and SMNVEV (reference sequence). V lost 3 bases and J lost 6, with 18 bases in between. CDR3 nucleotide sequence: TGTGCCAGCAGTTTCCGGGACTCGTGGCCTTGCGAGCAGTACTTC. Translating it yields CASSFRDSWPCEQYF.

This chain connects TRBV25-1 to TRBJ1-1; maybe TRBD1 (5 bases). The CDR3 is made up of 13 amino acids. The germline gives CDR1 MGHDK, CDR2 SYGVNS. Trimming removed 4 bases from V and 1 base from J, with 7 bases in between. The CDR3 bases are TGTGCCAGCAGTGCCGGGACGAACACTGAAGCTTTCTTT. Its translation is CASSAGTNTEAFF.

The chain is built from TRBV3-1 and TRBJ1-1; D is perhaps TRBD1 (6 bases). V lost 0 bases, J lost 4 bases, and 9 bases lay in between. CDR1 is LGHDT and CDR2 is YNNKEL in the germline V gene (reference sequence). The CDR3 is 14 residues long. The CDR3 loop reads CASSQDPGATEAFF. The DNA of the CDR3 is TGTGCCAGCAGCCAAGATCCGGGGGCCACTGAAGCTTTCTTT. The variable domain in full, completed from reference TRBV3-1 and TRBJ1-1, reads DTAVSQTPKYLVTQMGNDKSIKCEQNLGHDTMYWYKQDSKKFLKIMFSYNNKELIINETVPNRFSPKSPDKAHLNLHINSLELGDSAVYFCASSQDPGATEAFFGQGTRLTVV.

There are a few counts of this clonotype. Here the CDR3 DNA reads TGTGCCAGCAGTTACGGGCCAACCTACGAGCAGTACTTC. Translating gives CASSYGPTYEQYF. This chain uses TRBV27 with TRBJ2-7; D uncertain. CDR1 and CDR2 (germline): MNHEY, SMNVEV (reference sequence). This CDR3 spans 13 amino acids. Deletions cut 4 bases from V and 2 bases from J, with 9 bases between.